This is a list of T cell receptor beta chains from one sample in a study of monozygotic twins with inflammatory bowel disease. Reanalyzing the 5' RACE reads, TCRdb keeps one entry per CDR3 protein, without DNA. This sample carries about 380,000 distinct CDR3 sequences, with 2% to 3% going to the ten biggest clones. Sequencing was performed on blood. The receptors shown here come from a human donor with ulcerative colitis or Crohn's disease, or a healthy co-twin of an affected twin (not recorded which). The CDR3 runs from the conserved cysteine through the conserved F or W.

>TRBJ1-5|TRBV7-9
CASSLILGPQHF
>TRBJ2-7|TRBV4-1
CASSQEGAYEQYF
>TRBJ2-7|TRBV4-2
CASSQEVRDSYEQYF
>TRBJ1-6|TRBV2
CASSEARPFTLHF
>TRBJ1-2|TRBV1
CTSSQVDRGAGYGYTF
>TRBJ2-3|TRBV9
CASSVTISGGTPDTQYF
>TRBJ2-3|TRBV3-1
CASSQRGPSTDTQYF
>TRBJ2-5|TRBV20-1
CSARERVGVETQYF
>TRBJ1-2|TRBV5-1
CASTPGTIGGYGYTF
>TRBJ1-5|TRBV20-1
CSARDRVGYAIVQPQHF
>TRBJ2-3|TRBV4-1
CASSQDRNLRTDTQYF
>TRBJ2-1|TRBV4-3
CAGTLGIGGYNEQFF
>TRBJ2-4|TRBV29-1
CSVEKLGLAKNIQYF
>TRBJ2-5|TRBV3-1
CASSLRGSRGRETQYF
>TRBJ2-7|TRBV18
CASSPSSGSLSYEQYF
>TRBJ2-6|TRBV12-3/TRBV12-4
CASSLLAIPSGANVLTF
>TRBJ2-5|TRBV28
CASSSFSGGAQETQYF
>TRBJ2-1|TRBV7-2
CASSSLAGGSYNEQFF
>TRBJ2-7|TRBV4-2
CASSQPGGASYEQYF
>TRBJ2-3|TRBV9
CASSLGGRGRTDTQYF
>TRBJ1-2|TRBV5-1
CASSLARDTLYGYTF
>TRBJ2-3|TRBV12-5
CASGLSQSTDTQYF